One and the same sample provided the 21 T cell receptor beta chains below, sequenced in a study of blood T cell repertoires in COVID-19. Repertoires were generated with immunoSEQ multiplex PCR, while TCRdb's copy carries only in-frame clones and drops some. Among 300,000 to 400,000 clones listed, 89% were seen once. The source material was peripheral blood. These receptors all come from a woman in her 30s with COVID-19, enrolled during active disease.

This clone was seen only a few times. This chain connects TRBV9 to TRBJ2-1; 7 bases are a match to TRBD2. Germline-derived CDR1 and CDR2 are SGDLS and YYNGEE. This CDR3 spans 16 amino acids. V dropped 3 bases and J dropped 7; count of bases not matched to a gene: 13. The CDR3 spells CASSGWGTKPQNEQFF. CDR3 coding DNA: TGTGCCAGCAGCGGTTGGGGGACTAAGCCCCAGAATGAGCAGTTCTTC.

This chain uses TRBV5-1 with TRBJ2-1; 11 nucleotides align to TRBD1. With 0 bases clipped from V and 4 bases from J, the junction kept 6 bases outside the gene matches. From germline, CDR1 is SGHRS and CDR2 YFSETQ. The CDR3 sequence is 17 residues long. CDR3 bases: TGCGCCAGCAGCTTGGGGTTAGGACAGGGGGCATACAATGAGCAGTTCTTC. The encoded protein is CASSLGLGQGAYNEQFF.

The chain has TRBV4-3 and TRBJ2-3; 7 bases match TRBD2. Looked up from germline, CDR1 is LGHNA and CDR2 is YSLEER. The CDR3 extends over 17 amino acids. The trim removed 3 bases at V and 2 bases at J, leaving 11 bases unmatched. CDR3 DNA: TGCGCCAGCAGCCAGGGGGGGTCGGGGTACAACACAGATACGCAGTATTTT. As protein: CASSQGGSGYNTDTQYF.

In the case of this clone: The sample carries other DNA sequences with the same CDR3. The rearrangement links TRBV24-1 to TRBJ1-5; D not resolved. The CDR3 length is 12 residues. Germline V gene sequence: CDR1 KGHDR, CDR2 SFDVKD. The ends were cut back, 3 bases at V and 4 bases at J, with 3 bases in the middle. CDR3 loop: CATSDPNQPQHF. CDR3 nucleotides: TGTGCCACCAGTGATCCGAATCAGCCCCAGCATTTT.

The rearrangement uses TRBV15 and TRBJ1-6, with a possible D match to TRBD1 (6 bases). The CDR3 runs to 14 residues. V was pared by 3 bases and J by 7 bases, with 10 bases between. CDR1 and CDR2 (germline): LNHNV, YYDKDF (reference sequence). The CDR3 region is CATSRYRENSPLHF. Written as DNA, the CDR3 is TGTGCCACCAGCAGGTACAGGGAGAATTCACCCCTCCACTTT.

The chain recombines TRBV5-1 with TRBJ2-3; possibly TRBD2 for D (5 bases). The germline V gene has CDR1 SGHRS and CDR2 YFSETQ. The CDR3 is 16 amino acids. V was cut by 7 bases and J by 1 base, with 19 bases left in between. The CDR3, as DNA: TGCGCCAGCGCCCCTTATAGCGCCCGAGGCACAGATACGCAGTATTTT. Translation: CASAPYSARGTDTQYF.

The genes are TRBV5-1 and TRBJ2-5, with TRBD1 as a possible D gene (5 bases). The CDR3 contains 13 residues. The germline V and J ends were trimmed by 0 bases and 5 bases, with 8 bases remaining between them. CDR1 and CDR2 (germline): SGHRS, YFSETQ. The CDR3 region has the DNA TGCGCCAGCAGCTTGGGGTCAGGGGAGACCCAGTACTTC. It is translated as CASSLGSGETQYF.

This clone was detected only a few times. CDR3 sequence reads: CASSLFLGTNLNEQFF. As DNA, the CDR3 is TGCGCCAGCAGCTTGTTTCTCGGGACTAACCTCAATGAGCAGTTCTTC. The rearrangement joins TRBV5-1 to TRBJ2-1; 7 bases are a match to TRBD2. The germline gives CDR1 SGHRS, CDR2 YFSETQ. The CDR3 runs to 16 residues. The junction had 10 bases not matched to a gene; V was cut back by 1 base and J by 6 bases.

The V gene is TRBV11-2, the J gene TRBJ2-1; the D is unclear. In germline, CDR1 is SGHAT, CDR2 FQNNGV. Trimming removed 5 bases at V and 2 bases at J, with 19 bases between. The CDR3 loop spans 17 amino acids. The CDR3 DNA is TGTGCCAGCAGCCCACTTCCCTCCCCCGTCCCCTACAATGAGCAGTTCTTC. Protein: CASSPLPSPVPYNEQFF.

This clone has only a few counts. The chain links TRBV24-1 to TRBJ2-1; TRBD2 aligns across 10 bases. Trimming took 4 bases from V and 2 from J; bases not matched to a gene: 4. The germline gives CDR1 KGHDR, CDR2 SFDVKD. The length of the CDR3 is 16 residues. CDR3 nucleotide sequence: TGTGCCACCAGTGAGGGAACTAGCGGGGCCTACAATGAGCAGTTCTTC. The encoded protein is CATSEGTSGAYNEQFF.

V usage is TRBV19 and J usage is TRBJ2-3, with 9 bases aligning to TRBD2. Trimming removed 7 bases from V and 5 bases from J; junction bases left unmatched: 10. Looked up from germline, CDR1 is LNHDA and CDR2 is SQIVND (reference sequence). The CDR3 sequence is 15 residues long. The CDR3, as DNA: TGTGCCAGTACCCCTGAGCGGGGGGCGGAAGATACGCAGTATTTT. Its translation is CASTPERGAEDTQYF. Looking up the rest from reference TRBV19 and TRBJ2-3 gives the full variable domain: DGGITQSPKYLFRKEGQNVTLSCEQNLNHDAMYWYRQDPGQGLRLIYYSQIVNDFQKGDIAEGYSVSREKKESFPLTVTSAQKNPTAFYLCASTPERGAEDTQYFGPGTRLTVL.

The chain joins TRBV4-2 to TRBJ1-2; D may be TRBD1 (5 bases). The germline V gene has CDR1 LGHNA and CDR2 YNFKEQ. The CDR3 has 15 amino acids. V was clipped by 1 base and J by 5 bases, with 14 bases between them. The CDR3 DNA follows: TGTGCCAGCAGCCAAGTAAAAGGGGCGGCGTATGGCTACACCTTC. This sequence encodes CASSQVKGAAYGYTF.

This chain connects TRBV20-1 to TRBJ2-5; D not resolved. The CDR3 has 10 amino acids. V was pared by 5 bases and J by 5 bases, with 6 bases between. The germline CDR1 and CDR2 sequences are DFQATT and SNEGSKA (reference sequence). The CDR3 nucleotides are TGCAGTGCTGCGGTCGAGACCCAGTACTTC. Translating gives CSAAVETQYF.

The chain couples TRBV4-2 to TRBJ2-5; 9 bases are a match to TRBD1. The CDR3 spans 17 residues. The junction had 11 bases not matched to a gene; V was cut back by 1 base and J by 5 bases. Per the germline V gene, CDR1 is LGHNA and CDR2 is YNFKEQ. The CDR3 spells CASSQVTGTGRAETQYF. The CDR3 DNA sequence: TGTGCCAGCAGCCAAGTGACCGGGACAGGGCGCGCGGAGACCCAGTACTTC.

This clone is a singleton in its sample. V gene TRBV10-3 combines with J gene TRBJ2-2, with D perhaps TRBD2 (6 bases). V was trimmed by 4 bases and J by 6 bases, leaving 18 bases between them. CDR3 length: 16 amino acids. Germline CDR1 is ENHRY and CDR2 is SYGVKD. This CDR3 reads CAISGFFASDAGELFF. The DNA of the CDR3 is TGTGCCATCAGTGGTTTTTTCGCTAGCGATGCCGGGGAGCTGTTTTTT.

This sequence joins TRBV18 and TRBJ1-2; no clear D gene. V lost 6 bases and J lost 8, with 25 bases in between. Per germline, CDR1 KGHSH and CDR2 LQKENI. The CDR3 is made up of 16 amino acids. CDR3 sequence reads: CASSPSLIGNTRGYTF. For the CDR3, the DNA is TGTGCCAGCTCCCCATCATTGATCGGGAATACTAGGGGCTACACCTTC.

V is TRBV14 and J is TRBJ1-2; possible D gene TRBD1, 6 bases. CDR1 SGHDN and CDR2 FVKESK come from the germline V gene. The CDR3 is made up of 15 amino acids. Trimming removed 0 bases from V and 4 bases from J, with 12 bases in between. This CDR3 reads CASSQDRGAPYGYTF. The DNA for the CDR3 is TGTGCCAGCAGCCAAGATCGGGGGGCCCCCTATGGCTACACCTTC.

This sequence joins TRBV2 and TRBJ2-7, with D perhaps matching TRBD2 (6 bases). CDR3 length: 12 residues. CDR1 and CDR2 from the germline V gene are SNHLY and FYNNEI. The V gene lost 7 bases and the J gene lost 3 bases, with 10 bases spanning the gap. CDR3 nucleotide sequence: TGTGCCAGCACAACTAGCAGCTACGAGCAGTACGTC. Its translation is CASTTSSYEQYV.

The chain combines TRBV27 with TRBJ2-7; maybe TRBD1 (5 bases). V was pared by 3 bases and J by 2 bases, with 8 bases between. Germline CDR1 is MNHEY and CDR2 is SMNVEV (reference sequence). The CDR3 has 13 amino acids. In DNA, the CDR3 is TGTGCCAGCAGTTTCGGCAGGGCCTACGAGCAGTACGTC. Its protein is CASSFGRAYEQYV.

The chain combines TRBV11-2 with TRBJ2-3; 9 nucleotides line up with TRBD1. With V trimmed by 1 base and J by 4 bases, 6 bases remained unmatched. Germline V lookup: CDR1 SGHAT, CDR2 FQNNGV. The CDR3 has 16 residues. In DNA, the CDR3 is TGTGCCAGCAGCTTAGGATCGACAGGGGGTCCAGATACGCAGTATTTT. Encoded protein: CASSLGSTGGPDTQYF. The variable domain in full, completed from reference TRBV11-2 and TRBJ2-3, reads EAGVAQSPRYKIIEKRQSVAFWCNPISGHATLYWYQQILGQGPKLLIQFQNNGVVDDSQLPKDRFSAERLKGVDSTLKIQPAKLEDSAVYLCASSLGSTGGPDTQYFGPGTRLTVL.

This clone is a singleton in its sample. This chain connects TRBV5-1 to TRBJ1-4; 8 bases align to TRBD1. Germline V lookup: CDR1 SGHRS, CDR2 YFSETQ. V trimming: 4 bases; J trimming: 7 bases; junction bases outside the gene matches: 12. This CDR3 region has 16 residues. The chain's CDR3 is CASSMTAGGSGEKLFF. CDR3 nucleotide sequence: TGCGCCAGCAGCATGACCGCAGGGGGCTCGGGTGAAAAACTGTTTTTT.